The clone carrying this T cell receptor (beta chain) was seen more than once but under ten times. No antigen is known for it. This may be a read error: a much more frequent sequence differs by one nucleotide. This CDR3 region has 17 residues. Germline values: CDR1 LNHDA, CDR2 SQIVND (reference sequence). V lost 6 bases, J lost 0 bases, and 9 bases stayed unmatched. This record comes from a study of CD8+CD57+ T cells in acquired aplastic anemia. Study observations and caveats: Both patients and controls carried the same twenty-nine CD8+ CDR3 sequences.

Profiles of TCR beta VDJ and CDR3 were generated from a genomic DNA template. TCRdb re-analysed the reads in MiXCR, keeping a single row per CDR3 protein. The repertoire includes about 220,000 distinct CDR3 sequences, 34% of them detected once, and roughly 1.1% sits in the top ten. The origin of this receptor is a human donor in good health, serving as a control. This chain joins TRBV19 and TRBJ1-5, with 9 nucleotides matching TRBD1. The sequencing input was sorted CD4+, CD8+, or CD8+CD57+ T cells (not recorded which) from PBMCs. In DNA, the CDR3 is TGTGCCAGTAGGAAGGACACAGGGGGCGGTAGCAATCAGCCCCAGCATTTT. This codes for CASRKDTGGGSNQPQHF.